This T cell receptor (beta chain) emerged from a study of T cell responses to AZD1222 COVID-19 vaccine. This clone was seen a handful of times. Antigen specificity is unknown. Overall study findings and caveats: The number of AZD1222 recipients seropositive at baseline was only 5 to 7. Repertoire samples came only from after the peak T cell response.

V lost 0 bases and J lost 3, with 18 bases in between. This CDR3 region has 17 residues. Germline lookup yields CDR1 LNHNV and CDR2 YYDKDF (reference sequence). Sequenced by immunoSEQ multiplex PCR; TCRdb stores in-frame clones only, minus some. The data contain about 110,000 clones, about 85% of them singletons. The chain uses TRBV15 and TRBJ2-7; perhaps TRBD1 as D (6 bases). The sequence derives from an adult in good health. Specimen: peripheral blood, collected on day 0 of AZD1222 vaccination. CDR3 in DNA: TGTGCCACCAGCAGAGATCGGAGAGGGGGAGTGATCTACGAGCAGTACTTC. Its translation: CATSRDRRGGVIYEQYF.